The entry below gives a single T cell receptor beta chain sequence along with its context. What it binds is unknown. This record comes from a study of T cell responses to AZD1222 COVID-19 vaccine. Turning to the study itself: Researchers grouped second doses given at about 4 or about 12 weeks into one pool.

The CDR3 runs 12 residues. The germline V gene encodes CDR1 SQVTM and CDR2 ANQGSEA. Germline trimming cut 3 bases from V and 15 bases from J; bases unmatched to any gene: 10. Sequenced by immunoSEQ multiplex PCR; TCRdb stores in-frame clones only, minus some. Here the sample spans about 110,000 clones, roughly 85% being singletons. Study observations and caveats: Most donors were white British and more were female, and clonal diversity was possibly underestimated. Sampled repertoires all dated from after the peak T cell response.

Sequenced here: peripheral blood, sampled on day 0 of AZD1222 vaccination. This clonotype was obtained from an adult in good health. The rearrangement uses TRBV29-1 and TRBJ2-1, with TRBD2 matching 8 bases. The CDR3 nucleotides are TGCAGCGTTGAGCCGGGAGGGCCGTCACCGTTCTTC. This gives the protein CSVEPGGPSPFF.